One and the same sample provided the 19 T cell receptor beta chains below, sequenced in a study of T cell responses to AZD1222 COVID-19 vaccine. The method was immunoSEQ multiplex PCR; TCRdb's version includes in-frame clones alone and lacks a portion of them. The table records tens of thousands of clones, 85% to 90% of them present only once. Sequencing was performed on peripheral blood, taken on day 0 of AZD1222 vaccination. These receptors originate from an adult in good health.

This chain joins TRBV3-1 (or the pseudogene TRBV3-2) and TRBJ2-2; D gene ambiguous. Trimming pared 4 bases from V and 5 bases from J, leaving 5 bases between. The CDR3 is made up of 12 amino acids. The germline gives CDR1 LGHDT, CDR2 YNNKEL (reference sequence). The CDR3 loop is CASSLRTGELFF. The CDR3 nucleotides are TGTGCCAGCAGCCTCAGGACCGGGGAGCTGTTTTTT.

This rearrangement joins TRBV10-3 to TRBJ1-5; the match to TRBD1 covers 8 bases. The CDR3 sequence is 13 residues long. Germline V lookup: CDR1 ENHRY, CDR2 SYGVKD. The V and J ends lost 10 bases and 3 bases, in that order; junction bases with no gene match: 5. CDR3 DNA: TGTGCCACCGGGACAGGCATCAATCAGCCCCAGCATTTT. Translated: CATGTGINQPQHF.

The chain is built from TRBV3-1 (or the pseudogene TRBV3-2) and TRBJ2-1, with 15 bases lining up with TRBD2. With 3 bases clipped from V and 2 bases from J, the junction kept 8 bases outside the gene matches. Germline V gene lookup returns CDR1 LGHDT and CDR2 YNNKEL (reference sequence). The CDR3 covers 19 residues. The CDR3 spells CASSQAGTSGRPTYNEQFF. The DNA of the CDR3 is TGTGCCAGCAGCCAGGCCGGGACTAGCGGGAGGCCGACCTACAATGAGCAGTTCTTC.

The rearrangement uses TRBV27 and TRBJ2-3, with TRBD1 as a possible D gene (5 bases). The V gene's germline CDR1 is MNHEY and CDR2 SMNVEV (reference sequence). The CDR3 totals 14 residues. V lost 3 bases to trimming and J lost 2 bases, with 9 bases between them. CDR3 DNA: TGTGCCAGCAGTTTCCAGACAGTCACAGATACGCAGTATTTT. This sequence encodes CASSFQTVTDTQYF.

The rearrangement uses TRBV7-2 and TRBJ2-5; either TRBD1 or TRBD2 may supply D (5 bases each). V was trimmed by 5 bases and J by 1 base, leaving 14 bases between them. Germline V gene data show CDR1 as SGHTA and CDR2 as FQGNSA. There are 15 residues in the CDR3. CDR3 DNA sequence: TGTGCCAGCAGCGTGACTCGGGGCAGCCAAGAGACCCAGTACTTC. Its protein product is CASSVTRGSQETQYF.

The chain carries TRBV12-3 or TRBV12-4 and TRBJ1-1; unclear D gene. With 6 bases removed from V and 7 bases from J, the gap between germline ends came to 12 bases. This CDR3 region has 12 residues. CDR3 sequence (DNA): TGTGCCAGCAGCTTTAGGACCGTTGAAGCTTTCTTT. Residues: CASSFRTVEAFF.

The chain is built from TRBV6-5 and TRBJ1-4; 10 nucleotides line up with TRBD1. V lost 7 bases, J lost 4 bases, and 3 bases stayed unmatched. Germline V lookup: CDR1 MNHEY, CDR2 SVGAGI. The CDR3 runs 14 residues. The DNA of the CDR3 is TGTGCCAGCAAAAGGACAGGGGGTAATGAAAAACTGTTTTTT. It encodes CASKRTGGNEKLFF.

J is TRBJ1-1 and V is TRBV6-5, with TRBD1 as a possible D gene (5 bases). Trimming took 0 bases from V and 5 from J, leaving 13 bases between them. Germline V CDR1 and CDR2: MNHEY, SVGAGI. The CDR3 covers 15 residues. CDR3 DNA: TGTGCCAGCAGTTACTCGGCAGGGAGAGGAACTGAAGCTTTCTTT. This gives the protein CASSYSAGRGTEAFF.

The chain is built from TRBV7-6 and TRBJ2-7; 8 bases match TRBD2. The V gene end was trimmed by 5 bases and the J gene end by 7 bases; junction bases not matched to a gene: 10. Germline V gene lookup returns CDR1 SGHVS and CDR2 FNYEAQ. The CDR3 consists of 14 residues. CDR3 sequence: CASSPQIRLAEQYF. CDR3 nucleotide sequence: TGTGCCAGCAGCCCTCAAATAAGACTAGCGGAGCAGTACTTC.

V and J are TRBV6-1 and TRBJ2-7; 8 bases match TRBD2. Germline-derived CDR1 and CDR2 are MNHNS and SASEGT. Trimming at V came to 2 bases and at J to 4 bases, leaving 4 bases not matched to a gene. The CDR3 runs 14 residues. The CDR3 loop reads CASSEIAGLYEQYF. In DNA form, the CDR3 reads TGTGCCAGCAGTGAAATAGCGGGATTATACGAGCAGTACTTC.

Here the CDR3 DNA reads TGCGCCAGCAGCTTGGCCGTTGGGACGGCTTATGGCTACACCTTC. This gives the protein CASSLAVGTAYGYTF. The V gene is TRBV5-1, the J gene TRBJ1-2; D perhaps matches TRBD1 (5 bases). CDR3 length: 15 amino acids. The germline V gene has CDR1 SGHRS and CDR2 YFSETQ. Trimming removed 0 bases at V and 5 bases at J, with 14 bases between.

On this clone: At one of its ends the junction is not consistent with the germline gene, which may arise from a read error. The V and J genes are TRBV7-3 and TRBJ2-3; TRBD1 agrees at 7 bases. In germline, CDR1 is SGHTA, CDR2 FQGTGA. This CDR3 contains 13 residues. This chain's CDR3 is CATSDPGGRYAVF. In DNA, the CDR3 is TGTGCCACCTCCGACCCAGGGGGTCGATACGCAGTATTT.

This clone was seen once. This chain links TRBV7-9 with TRBJ2-2, with D perhaps matching TRBD1 or TRBD2 (6 bases each). There are 15 residues in the CDR3. The V end was cut by 11 bases, the J end by 4 bases, with 20 bases between. Germline CDR1 and CDR2: SEHNR and FQNEAQ (reference sequence). The CDR3 nucleotides read TGTGCCGGGGGATGGGGGGCTTGGGTCACCGGGGAGCTGTTTTTT. This codes for CAGGWGAWVTGELFF.

V and J are TRBV29-1 and TRBJ1-1, with 7 bases fitting TRBD1. With V trimmed by 5 bases and J by 5 bases, 8 bases remained unmatched. There are 13 residues in the CDR3. From germline, CDR1 is SQVTM and CDR2 ANQGSEA. DNA for the CDR3: TGCAGCGTTCAATACAGGGGAGATACTGAAGCTTTCTTT. It yields the protein CSVQYRGDTEAFF.

V gene TRBV18 combines with J gene TRBJ1-1; D not resolved. The CDR3 contains 14 residues. V was shortened by 0 bases and J by 1 base, with 6 bases between the two germline ends. Germline-derived CDR1 and CDR2 are KGHSH and LQKENI. DNA for the CDR3: TGTGCCAGCTCACCACCACCGGCGAACACTGAAGCTTTCTTT. It codes for CASSPPPANTEAFF.

The chain joins TRBV5-5 to TRBJ1-4, with D hard to call. This CDR3 comprises 15 residues. V lost 2 bases and J lost 13, with 21 bases in between. Germline V lookup: CDR1 SGHKS, CDR2 YYEKEE (reference sequence). The CDR3 sequence: CASSLALLSGSGLFF. CDR3 DNA: TGTGCCAGCAGCTTAGCTCTGCTGTCAGGTTCGGGACTGTTTTTT.

V and J are TRBV5-4 and TRBJ2-6; D is undetermined. V was cut by 0 bases and J by 0 bases, with 4 bases left in between. Germline loops: CDR1 SGHNT, CDR2 YYREEE (reference sequence). The CDR3 is 15 amino acids. Here the CDR3 reads CASSLDPSGANVLTF. The DNA for the CDR3 is TGTGCCAGCAGCTTGGACCCCTCTGGGGCCAACGTCCTGACTTTC.

The rearrangement joins TRBV7-9 to TRBJ2-5, with 12 positions matching TRBD2. CDR3 length: 18 amino acids. V lost 5 bases and J lost 2; bases outside the gene matches: 12. CDR1 is SEHNR and CDR2 is FQNEAQ in the germline V gene (reference sequence). For the CDR3, the DNA is TGTGCCAGCAGCCCTCAACGGACTAGCGGGATGCCTCAAGAGACCCAGTACTTC. Translation gives CASSPQRTSGMPQETQYF.

V is TRBV3-1 (or the pseudogene TRBV3-2) and J is TRBJ2-2, with 10 nucleotides matching TRBD2. Germline V gene sequence: CDR1 LGHDT, CDR2 YNNKEL (reference sequence). The CDR3 is 14 amino acids. J lost 7 bases, V lost 2 bases, and 1 base had no gene match. CDR3 nucleotide sequence: TGTGCCAGCAGCCAATCTAGCGGGGGCGGGGAGCTGTTTTTT. It codes for CASSQSSGGGELFF.